The entry below gives a single TCR beta chain sequence along with its context. This clone appeared once. The antigen it recognizes is unknown. No base-level quality is on record; no much larger clone is a single base apart. This sample is drawn from a study of cytomegalovirus exposure and HLA in healthy donors (dated 2017 in TCRdb). Regarding the research as a whole: The 500 to 800 repertoires of the first cohort and the 120 validation repertoires were produced on the same platform, according to a later analysis. Along with the approximately 650-subject first cohort, a separate validation cohort of over a hundred different subjects was used. The study aimed to test whether cataloging public T cell receptors could reveal signatures of past pathogen exposure. High-throughput TCR immunosequencing, statistical association of individual TCRs with disease status, and machine learning were combined to predict cytomegalovirus infection status.

On the study overall, not on this receptor specifically: The validation cohort had no HLA typing available for a later analysis, so co-occurrence within that cohort was assessed over all 130 or so repertoires. The classifier was reported to diagnose cytomegalovirus status with high specificity and sensitivity in both the original cohort and the validation cohort. A few of the identified cytomegalovirus-associated TCR beta chains were confirmed in vitro to be specific for cytomegalovirus antigens. The authors suggested that the approach could potentially be generalized to other disease states and immunological phenotypes. The study gave a list of 150 to 200 TCR beta chains associated with cytomegalovirus. Most TCR sequences were observed very rarely across donors, whereas some public TCRs were present in many individuals. Of the cluster scores, 85% to 95% were above 0 in a later analysis, which found that TCRs clustered in the first cohort also tended to co-occur in the roughly 130 validation repertoires.

CDR1 and CDR2 were assigned from the germline V gene as SQVTM and ANQGSEA. Including the terminal cysteine and phenylalanine, the CDR3 comprises 12 residues. The CDR3 DNA has 36 bases and is translated from base 1. Trimming costs V 6 bases and J 1 base, and their ends lie 6 bases apart. Donors formed part of the validation cohort, which comprised about 130 subjects and was distinct from the first cohort of 670 or so subjects. The method was the immunoSEQ multiplex PCR assay. Under the source paper's analysis protocol: A statistical classification framework was built to diagnose cytomegalovirus status from the catalog of TCR beta chain sequences. TCRdb re-hosts the immuneACCESS table, in-frame sequences only. Its copies lack some clones; in the studies checked, an unresolved V gene accounts for under half of them, and the cause for the rest is not known. The D gene and trimming were derived from the DNA, and the V and J assignments and clone size from that table. Recorded for this sample are roughly 230,000 clones; about 92% of them occurred a single time. Together, the top ten hold 2.5% to 3.5% of the sample.

Sequencing was performed on PBMCs. This TCR was sampled from a woman aged 25 to 45 in good health and CMV-seronegative. The rearranged segments are TRBV29-1 and TRBJ2-2; no confident D gene assignment can be made. The DNA sequence follows: TGCAGCGTGCGGTGGAACACCGGGGAGCTGTTTTTT. It translates to CSVRWNTGELFF.